This TCR beta chain was observed in a study of blood T cell repertoires in COVID-19. Study-wide background: Among Cohort 3 donors, those recovered had two negative PCRs, clearance, or symptom resolution.

How the authors handled the data: Counts of nucleated cells, estimated from reference gene primer amplification, were obtained. Clones were read by immunoSEQ multiplex PCR, and TCRdb kept only the in-frame ones, dropping some. V and J calls and clone size are as listed in that table; D and trimming were resolved from the DNA. The data hold over 110,000 clones, with approximately 87% observed a single time. Cohort placement rested on clinical history that participants reported themselves. The V end was cut by 3 bases, the J end by 0 bases, with 6 bases between. The germline gives CDR1 SQVTM, CDR2 ANQGSEA. The CDR3 runs 14 residues.

The TCR comes from a man aged 50 or older in a cohort exposed to, infected with or recovered from COVID-19 (not recorded which). Sequenced input: PBMCs or T cells enriched from blood (not recorded which). V gene TRBV29-1 combines with J gene TRBJ1-6; D gene uncertain. The chain's CDR3 is CSVERSSYNSPLHF. DNA of the CDR3: TGCAGCGTTGAGAGGAGCTCCTATAATTCACCCCTCCACTTT.